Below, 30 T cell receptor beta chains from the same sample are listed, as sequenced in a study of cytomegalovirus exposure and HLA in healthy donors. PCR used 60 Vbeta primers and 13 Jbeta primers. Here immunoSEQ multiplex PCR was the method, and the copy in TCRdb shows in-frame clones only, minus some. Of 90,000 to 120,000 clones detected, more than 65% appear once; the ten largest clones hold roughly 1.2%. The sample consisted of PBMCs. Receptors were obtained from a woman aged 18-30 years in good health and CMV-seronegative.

The CDR3 DNA follows: TGCGCCAGCAGGGCTAGCGGGGGCACAGATACGCAGTATTTT. Amino acid sequence: CASRASGGTDTQYF. The genes are TRBV10-2 and TRBJ2-3; 9 bases match TRBD2. CDR1 WSHSY and CDR2 SAAADI come from the germline V gene. The CDR3 consists of 14 residues. J was trimmed by 1 base and V by 6 bases; bases with no gene match: 2.

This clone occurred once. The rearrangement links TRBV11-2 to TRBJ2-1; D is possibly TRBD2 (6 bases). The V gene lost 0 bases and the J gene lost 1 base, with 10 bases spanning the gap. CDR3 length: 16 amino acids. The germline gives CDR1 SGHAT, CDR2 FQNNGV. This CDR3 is CASSLDLAWSYNEQFF. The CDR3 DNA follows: TGTGCCAGCAGCTTAGATCTAGCGTGGTCCTACAATGAGCAGTTCTTC.

The CDR3 region has the DNA TGTGCCAGCAGCCCCCGACTCGGACTAGCGGGGGACACCGGGGAGCTGTTTTTT. This sequence encodes CASSPRLGLAGDTGELFF. V and J are TRBV11-3 and TRBJ2-2; 13 nucleotides line up with TRBD2. Trimming removed 5 bases from V and 3 bases from J; junction bases left unmatched: 9. Germline V gene lookup returns CDR1 SGHNT and CDR2 YENEEA. The CDR3 spans 18 residues.

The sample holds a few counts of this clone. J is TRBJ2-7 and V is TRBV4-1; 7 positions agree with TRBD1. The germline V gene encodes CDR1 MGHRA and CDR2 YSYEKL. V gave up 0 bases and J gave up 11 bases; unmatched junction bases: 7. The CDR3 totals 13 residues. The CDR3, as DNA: TGCGCCAGCAGCCAAGAACGACAGGGCCCGGAGTACTTC. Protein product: CASSQERQGPEYF.

Written as DNA, the CDR3 is TGTGCCAGCAACGCCAGGACAGCGAGGATTAATGAAAAACTGTTTTTT. This sequence encodes CASNARTARINEKLFF. The chain uses TRBV6-6 and TRBJ1-4; D is possibly TRBD1 (6 bases). Per the germline V gene, CDR1 is MNHNY and CDR2 is SVGAGI (reference sequence). Trimming shortened V by 7 bases and J by 4 bases, and 19 bases separated the two germline ends. CDR3 length equals 16 residues.

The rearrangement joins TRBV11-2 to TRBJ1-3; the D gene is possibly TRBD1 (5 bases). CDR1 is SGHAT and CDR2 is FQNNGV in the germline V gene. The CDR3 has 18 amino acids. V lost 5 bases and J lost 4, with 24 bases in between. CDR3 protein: CASSTRPRSGFRGNTIYF. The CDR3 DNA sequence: TGTGCCAGCAGCACCCGCCCCCGCTCAGGGTTCCGAGGAAACACCATATATTTT.

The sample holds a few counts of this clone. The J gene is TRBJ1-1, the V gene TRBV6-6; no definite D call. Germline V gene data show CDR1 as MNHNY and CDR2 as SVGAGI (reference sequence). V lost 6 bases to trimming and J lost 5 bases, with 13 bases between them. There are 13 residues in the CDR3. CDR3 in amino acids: CASRQSRLTEAFF. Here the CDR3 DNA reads TGTGCCAGCAGGCAGTCTCGTTTAACTGAAGCTTTCTTT.

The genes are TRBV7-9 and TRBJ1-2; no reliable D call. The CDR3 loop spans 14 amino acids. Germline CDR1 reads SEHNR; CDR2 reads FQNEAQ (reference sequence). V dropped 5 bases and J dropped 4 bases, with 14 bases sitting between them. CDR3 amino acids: CASSPMTPGYGYTF. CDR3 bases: TGTGCCAGCAGCCCGATGACACCCGGCTATGGCTACACCTTC.

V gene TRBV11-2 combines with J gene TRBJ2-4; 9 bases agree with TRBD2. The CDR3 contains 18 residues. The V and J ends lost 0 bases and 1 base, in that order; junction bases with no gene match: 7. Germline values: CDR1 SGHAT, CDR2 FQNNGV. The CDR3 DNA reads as TGTGCCAGCAGCTTAGAAATTAGCGGGAGTTTCGCCAAAAACATTCAGTACTTC. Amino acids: CASSLEISGSFAKNIQYF.

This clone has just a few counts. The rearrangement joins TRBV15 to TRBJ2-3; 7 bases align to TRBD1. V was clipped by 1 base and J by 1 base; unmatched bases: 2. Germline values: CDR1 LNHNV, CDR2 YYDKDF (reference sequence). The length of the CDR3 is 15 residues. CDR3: CATSRATGGTDTQYF. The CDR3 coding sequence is TGTGCCACCAGCAGAGCAACAGGGGGCACAGATACGCAGTATTTT.

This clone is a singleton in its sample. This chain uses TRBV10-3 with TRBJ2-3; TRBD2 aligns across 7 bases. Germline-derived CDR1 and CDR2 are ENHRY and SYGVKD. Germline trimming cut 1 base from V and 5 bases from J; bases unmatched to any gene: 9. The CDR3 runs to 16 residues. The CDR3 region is CAISEWSSGSGDTQYF. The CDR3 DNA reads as TGTGCCATCAGTGAGTGGTCTAGCGGTAGTGGAGATACGCAGTATTTT.

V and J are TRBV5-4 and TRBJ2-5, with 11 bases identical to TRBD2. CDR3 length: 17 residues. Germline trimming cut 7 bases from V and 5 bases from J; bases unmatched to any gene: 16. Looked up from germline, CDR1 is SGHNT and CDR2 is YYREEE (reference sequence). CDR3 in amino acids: CASGLYLAGGPPETQYF. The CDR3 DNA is TGTGCCAGCGGACTTTATTTAGCGGGGGGGCCTCCGGAGACCCAGTACTTC.

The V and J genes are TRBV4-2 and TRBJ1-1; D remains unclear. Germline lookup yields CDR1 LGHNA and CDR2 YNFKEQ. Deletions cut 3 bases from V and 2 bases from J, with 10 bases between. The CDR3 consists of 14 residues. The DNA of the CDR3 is TGTGCCAGCAGCCAGGTGACACCTAACACTGAAGCTTTCTTT. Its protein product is CASSQVTPNTEAFF.

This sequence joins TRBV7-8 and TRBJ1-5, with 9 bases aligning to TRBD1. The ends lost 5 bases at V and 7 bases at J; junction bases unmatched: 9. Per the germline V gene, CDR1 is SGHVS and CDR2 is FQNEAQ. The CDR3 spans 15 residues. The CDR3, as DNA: TGTGCCAGCAGCACCGGGACAGGGCGAATGCAGCCCCAGCATTTT. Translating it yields CASSTGTGRMQPQHF.

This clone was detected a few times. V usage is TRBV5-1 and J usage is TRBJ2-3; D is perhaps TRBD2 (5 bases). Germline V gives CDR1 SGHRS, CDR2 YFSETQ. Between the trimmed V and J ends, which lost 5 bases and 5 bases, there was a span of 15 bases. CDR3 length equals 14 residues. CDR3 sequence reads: CASSLGWEIDTQYF. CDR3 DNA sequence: TGCGCCAGCAGTCTTGGGTGGGAGATAGATACGCAGTATTTT.

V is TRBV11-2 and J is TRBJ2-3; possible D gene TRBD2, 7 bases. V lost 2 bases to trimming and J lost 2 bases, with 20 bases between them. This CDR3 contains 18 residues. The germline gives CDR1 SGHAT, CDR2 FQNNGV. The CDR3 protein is CASSLRGGPLKNTDTQYF. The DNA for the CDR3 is TGTGCCAGCAGCTTACGCGGGGGCCCACTCAAGAACACAGATACGCAGTATTTT.

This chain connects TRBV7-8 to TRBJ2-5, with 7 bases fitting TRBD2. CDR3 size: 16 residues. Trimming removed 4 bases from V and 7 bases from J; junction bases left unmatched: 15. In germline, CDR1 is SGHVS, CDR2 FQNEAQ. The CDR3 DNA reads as TGTGCCAGCAGCTCATCGGCTAGCGGACGTACTGGGACCCAGTACTTC. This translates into CASSSSASGRTGTQYF. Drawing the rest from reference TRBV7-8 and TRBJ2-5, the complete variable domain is GAGVSQSPRYKVAKRGQDVALRCDPISGHVSLFWYQQALGQGPEFLTYFQNEAQLDKSGLPSDRFFAERPEGSVSTLKIQRTQQEDSAVYLCASSSSASGRTGTQYFGPGTRLLVL.

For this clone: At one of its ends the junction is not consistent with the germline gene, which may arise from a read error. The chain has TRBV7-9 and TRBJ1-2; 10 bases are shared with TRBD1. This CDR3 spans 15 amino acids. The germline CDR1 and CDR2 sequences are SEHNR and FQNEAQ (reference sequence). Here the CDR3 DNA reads TGTTCCAGCAGCTACCGGGACAGGGGTAACTATGGCTACACCTTC. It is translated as CSSSYRDRGNYGYTF. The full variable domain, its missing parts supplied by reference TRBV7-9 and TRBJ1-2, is DTGVSQNPRHKITKRGQNVTFRCDPISEHNRLYWYRQTLGQGPEFLTYFQNEAQLEKSRLLSDRFSAERPKGSFSTLEIQRTEQGDSAMYLCSSSYRDRGNYGYTFGSGTRLTVV.

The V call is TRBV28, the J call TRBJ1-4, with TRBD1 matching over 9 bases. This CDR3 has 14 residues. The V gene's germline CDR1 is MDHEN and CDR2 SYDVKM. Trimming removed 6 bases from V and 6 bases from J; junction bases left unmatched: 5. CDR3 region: CASRRTGDDEKLFF. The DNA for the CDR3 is TGTGCCAGCAGGCGGACAGGGGATGATGAAAAACTGTTTTTT.

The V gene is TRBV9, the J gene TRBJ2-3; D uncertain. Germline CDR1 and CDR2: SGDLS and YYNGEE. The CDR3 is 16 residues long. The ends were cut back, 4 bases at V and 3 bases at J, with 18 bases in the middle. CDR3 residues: CASSFEARGGTDTQYF. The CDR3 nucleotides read TGTGCCAGCAGCTTTGAGGCGCGTGGCGGAACAGATACGCAGTATTTT.

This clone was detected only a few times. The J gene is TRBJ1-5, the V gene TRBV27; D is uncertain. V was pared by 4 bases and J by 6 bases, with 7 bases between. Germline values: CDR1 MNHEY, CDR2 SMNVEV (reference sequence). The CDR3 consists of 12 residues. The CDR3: CASSSGSQPQHF. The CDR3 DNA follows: TGTGCCAGCAGTTCGGGGAGTCAGCCCCAGCATTTT.

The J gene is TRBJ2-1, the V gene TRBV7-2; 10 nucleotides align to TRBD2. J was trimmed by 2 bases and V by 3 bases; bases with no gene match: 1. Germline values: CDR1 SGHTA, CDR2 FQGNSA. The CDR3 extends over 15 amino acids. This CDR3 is CASSLGLATYNEQFF. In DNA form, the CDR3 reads TGTGCCAGCAGCTTGGGACTAGCGACCTACAATGAGCAGTTCTTC. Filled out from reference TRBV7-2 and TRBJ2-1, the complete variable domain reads GAGVSQSPSNKVTEKGKDVELRCDPISGHTALYWYRQSLGQGLEFLIYFQGNSAPDKSGLPSDRFSAERTGGSVSTLTIQRTQQEDSAVYLCASSLGLATYNEQFFGPGTRLTVL.

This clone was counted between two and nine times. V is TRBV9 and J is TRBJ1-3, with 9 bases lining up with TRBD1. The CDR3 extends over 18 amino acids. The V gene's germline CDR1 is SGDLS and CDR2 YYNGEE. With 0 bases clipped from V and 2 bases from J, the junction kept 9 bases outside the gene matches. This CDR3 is CASSVEGLGQGPGNTIYF. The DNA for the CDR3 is TGTGCCAGCAGCGTAGAAGGCTTGGGACAGGGTCCTGGAAACACCATATATTTT. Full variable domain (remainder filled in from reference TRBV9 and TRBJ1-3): DSGVTQTPKHLITATGQRVTLRCSPRSGDLSVYWYQQSLDQGLQFLIQYYNGEERAKGNILERFSAQQFPDLHSELNLSSLELGDSALYFCASSVEGLGQGPGNTIYFGEGSWLTVV.

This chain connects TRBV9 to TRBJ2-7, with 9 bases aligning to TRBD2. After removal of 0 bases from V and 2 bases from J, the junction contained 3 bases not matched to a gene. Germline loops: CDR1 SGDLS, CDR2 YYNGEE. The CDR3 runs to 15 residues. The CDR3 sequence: CASSVGASGAYEQYF. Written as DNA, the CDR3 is TGTGCCAGCAGCGTAGGGGCTAGCGGGGCCTACGAGCAGTACTTC.

The chain's CDR3 is CASSFGGGTGSYEQYF. DNA of the CDR3: TGTGCCAGCAGTTTTGGAGGTGGGACAGGGTCCTACGAGCAGTACTTC. The chain carries TRBV27 and TRBJ2-7; 9 nucleotides line up with TRBD1. The CDR3 contains 16 residues. Germline assignment: CDR1 MNHEY and CDR2 SMNVEV (reference sequence). V shed 3 bases, J shed 1 base, and the junction held 7 bases outside the gene matches.

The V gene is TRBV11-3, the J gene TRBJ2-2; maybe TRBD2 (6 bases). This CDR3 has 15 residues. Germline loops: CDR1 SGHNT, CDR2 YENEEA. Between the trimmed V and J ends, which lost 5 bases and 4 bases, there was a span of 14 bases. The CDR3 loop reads CASSPQSGVTGELFF. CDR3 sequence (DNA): TGTGCCAGCAGCCCTCAGTCGGGAGTCACCGGGGAGCTGTTTTTT.

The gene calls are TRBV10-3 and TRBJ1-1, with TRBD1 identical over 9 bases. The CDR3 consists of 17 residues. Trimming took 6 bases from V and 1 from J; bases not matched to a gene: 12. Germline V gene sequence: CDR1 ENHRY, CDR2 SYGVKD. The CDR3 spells CAISRTFLGQGNTEAFF. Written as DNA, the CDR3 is TGTGCCATCAGCCGCACCTTCTTGGGACAGGGGAACACTGAAGCTTTCTTT.

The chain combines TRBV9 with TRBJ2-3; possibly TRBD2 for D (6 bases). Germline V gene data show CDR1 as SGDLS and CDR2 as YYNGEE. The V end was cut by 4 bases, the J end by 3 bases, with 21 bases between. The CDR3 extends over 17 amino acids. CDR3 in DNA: TGTGCCAGCAGCCTGAATGTGGGGGGAGGAGGGACAGATACGCAGTATTTT. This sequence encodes CASSLNVGGGGTDTQYF.

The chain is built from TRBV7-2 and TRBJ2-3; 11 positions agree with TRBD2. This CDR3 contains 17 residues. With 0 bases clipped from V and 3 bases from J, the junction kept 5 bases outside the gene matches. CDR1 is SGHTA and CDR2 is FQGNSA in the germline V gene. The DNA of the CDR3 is TGTGCCAGCAGCTTAGCAGTTCTAGCGGGGGGAACAGATACGCAGTATTTT. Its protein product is CASSLAVLAGGTDTQYF.

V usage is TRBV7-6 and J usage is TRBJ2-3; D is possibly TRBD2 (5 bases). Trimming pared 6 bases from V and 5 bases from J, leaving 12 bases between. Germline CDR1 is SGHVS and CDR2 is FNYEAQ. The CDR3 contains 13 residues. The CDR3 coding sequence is TGTGCCAGCAGTCCCTCTCGGGAAGATACGCAGTATTTT. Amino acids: CASSPSREDTQYF.